This T cell receptor (beta chain) was obtained from a study of HIV-infected children after antiretroviral therapy interruption. Study-wide background: Interruption-arm samples span weeks 0, 12, interruption end (24 or 48), and about 3 years post-study.

CDR1 KGHSH and CDR2 LQKENI come from the germline V gene. V gave up 0 bases and J gave up 0 bases, with 2 bases separating them. The CDR3 consists of 13 residues. This clonotype was seen at least ten times. Treatment defined: PENTA 11 planned treatment interruption arm or continuous ART arm. A 3' RACE protocol on RNA, with unique molecular identifiers, produced the TCR library. TCRdb reprocessed the 3' RACE reads via MiXCR and lists one record per CDR3 protein. The table shows approximately 95,000 distinct CDR3 sequences, with 6.9% occurring only once. This clonotype was obtained from a pool of human donors with HIV. The sample in question was CD45RA+ CD4+ T cells from PBMCs, pooled from several time points, obtained from a donor given antiretroviral therapy, either interrupted or continuous. Subset described: naive CD4+ CD45RA+ CD45RO- T cells. V gene TRBV18 combines with J gene TRBJ1-1, with no clear D. CDR3 DNA: TGTGCCAGCTCACCACCGATGAACACTGAAGCTTTCTTT. It encodes CASSPPMNTEAFF.